This T cell receptor beta chain was retrieved from a study of T cell responses to AZD1222 COVID-19 vaccine (dated by TCRdb to about 2021). The study in broad terms: AZD1222 recipients given second doses at about 4 weeks or at about 12 weeks were pooled, since spike-specific TCR depth and breadth were not found to differ between the two schedules. Trial participants were enrolled by age into 18-55, 56-69 and 70-plus year subgroups, with around 150, 28 and 57 TCR-sequenced participants respectively. A total of about 230 trial participants underwent TCR sequencing, of whom 207 received two doses of AZD1222 and some 25 received two doses of the MenACWY control vaccine.

The CDR3 regions of human TCRbeta chains were subjected to immunosequencing. The authors' analysis ran thus. TCRs in the repertoires were matched against a reference library of SARS-CoV-2-specific TCRs that had been generated with the MIRA antigen-specificity platform. Breadth meant the fraction of unique TCRs that were SARS-CoV-2-associated, whereas depth meant the fraction of total T cells that were SARS-CoV-2-associated. Using the MIRA data, every spike-specific TCR was mapped to the spike region that the TCR reacted to and assigned to either a CD4 or a CD8 class. Log10-transformed breadth and depth values were compared by one-way ANOVA with Sidak's multiple comparisons tests. TCRdb mirrors the immuneACCESS table, restricted to in-frame sequences. Some clones are absent from its copies; in checked studies, under half trace to an unresolved V gene, and the reason for the others is unknown. From that table come the V and J calls and clone size; the DNA was used to work out D and trimming. This sample is represented by 80,000 or so clones; about 90% of them were singletons. The ten top clones hold approximately 1.4% of the sample.

The time point label corresponds to: baseline before first vaccination. Vaccinee samples were obtained from the UK trials COV001 and COV002, which included a single-blind randomized controlled phase 2/3 trial of AZD1222 (ChAdOx1 nCoV-19) in healthy adults. Trial participant PBMC samples were collected at day 0 and day 28 after the second dose for TCRbeta chain sequencing. The research as a whole found: Because no day 14 peak-response samples were available, repertoires were characterized only after the peak T cell response. The whole spike protein was spanned by vaccine-associated CD4 TCRs, and dominant responses were seen in regions 160-218 and 743-854. In the small 56-69-year group, the increase in depth fell short of significance, most likely because of low power. Conclusions about previously exposed vaccinees are limited, since just a handful of AZD1222 recipients were seropositive for SARS-CoV-2 at baseline. Participants were mostly white British, with more females than males. The authors suggested clonal diversity may have been underestimated. Nearly half of unique spike-specific TCRs reportedly recognized epitopes outside regions mutated in the B.1.351 and B.1.1.7 variants. Spike-specific TCR breadth and depth rose significantly after two AZD1222 doses compared with day 0 and with MenACWY recipients.

Turning to this clone: Its target antigen remains unknown. Per-base qualities were not stored, and no clone one base away is much larger.

The germline V gene supplies CDR1 MNHEY and CDR2 SVGAGI. Between the V and J ends, shortened by 3 bases and 3 bases respectively, the junction contains 8 bases. Its CDR3 holds 13 amino acids, cysteine through phenylalanine. Only CDR3 DNA remains: 39 bases, in frame from the first base. Sequenced material: peripheral blood, taken on day 0 of AZD1222 vaccination. This clonotype originated in an adult in good health. The sequence links TRBV6-5 to TRBJ1-2; a tentative D call is TRBD1 (6 bases match). The CDR3: CASSYNRDYGYTF. The DNA sequence is given as TGTGCCAGCAGTTATAACAGGGACTATGGCTACACCTTC.